This record covers a single T cell receptor (beta chain). This clone has just one count. No cognate antigen has been identified for it. Base quality data are lacking; no much larger clone is found one base away. Survey-level sequencing on the immunoSEQ platform was used to profile the TCR beta chain repertoires. Regarding the original processing steps: Repertoire diversity was quantified as the inverse Simpson index, and CDR3 amino acid length spectratypes and V-J pairing frequencies were compared. TCR beta CDR3 sequences were matched against VDJdb to annotate clonotypes specific to SARS-CoV-2, CMV, influenza A and EBV. TCRdb took over this immuneACCESS table, retaining in-frame rearrangements with V and J assigned. Such tables are incomplete; in checked studies, under half of the missing clones stem from an unresolved V gene, and the remainder is unexplained. The V and J calls and clone size were taken over from that table, and D and trimming were inferred from the DNA. For this sample the table gives about 68,000 clones, of which just over 90% were detected only once. 3.5% to 5.5% of the sample is in the top ten clones.

The data were taken from a study (dated by TCRdb to between 2021 and 2024). For TCR beta sequencing, genomic DNA was taken from unsorted PBMCs, and those PBMCs had been isolated from peripheral blood. From the cysteine through the phenylalanine, the CDR3 covers 14 amino acids. The read is trimmed to its CDR3 DNA, 42 bases read in frame from base 1. V and J lose 4 bases and 8 bases, and a span of 15 bases separates them. CDR1 and CDR2 (MNHEY, SVGAGI) derive from the germline V gene. What the research found in general, with its limitations: Further investigation, including longitudinal sampling and assessment of a control group, is stated by the authors to be required.

The material sequenced was PBMCs. The chain is encoded by TRBV6-5 joined to TRBJ1-5; perhaps TRBD1 is the D gene, with 5 bases matching. This TCR was sampled from a man between 40 and 49 years old with rheumatoid arthritis. The DNA reads as follows: TGTGCCAGCAGTTCGCCCGGACAAACGGAGCCCCAGCATTTT. Its protein is CASSSPGQTEPQHF.